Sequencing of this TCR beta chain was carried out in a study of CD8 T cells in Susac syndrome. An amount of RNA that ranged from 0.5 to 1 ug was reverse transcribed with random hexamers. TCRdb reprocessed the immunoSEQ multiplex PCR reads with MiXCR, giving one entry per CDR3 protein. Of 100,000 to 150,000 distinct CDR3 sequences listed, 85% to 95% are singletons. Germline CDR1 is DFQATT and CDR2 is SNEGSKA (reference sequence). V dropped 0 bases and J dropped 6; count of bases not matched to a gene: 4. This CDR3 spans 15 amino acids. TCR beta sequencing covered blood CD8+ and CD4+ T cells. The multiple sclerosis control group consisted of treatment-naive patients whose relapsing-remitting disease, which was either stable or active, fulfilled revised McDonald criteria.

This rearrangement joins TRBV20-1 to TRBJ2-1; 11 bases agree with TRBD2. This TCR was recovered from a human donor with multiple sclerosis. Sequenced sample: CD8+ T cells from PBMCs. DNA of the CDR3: TGCAGTGCTAGAGAGGTAGCGGGGGGGACCAATGAGCAGTTCTTC. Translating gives CSAREVAGGTNEQFF.